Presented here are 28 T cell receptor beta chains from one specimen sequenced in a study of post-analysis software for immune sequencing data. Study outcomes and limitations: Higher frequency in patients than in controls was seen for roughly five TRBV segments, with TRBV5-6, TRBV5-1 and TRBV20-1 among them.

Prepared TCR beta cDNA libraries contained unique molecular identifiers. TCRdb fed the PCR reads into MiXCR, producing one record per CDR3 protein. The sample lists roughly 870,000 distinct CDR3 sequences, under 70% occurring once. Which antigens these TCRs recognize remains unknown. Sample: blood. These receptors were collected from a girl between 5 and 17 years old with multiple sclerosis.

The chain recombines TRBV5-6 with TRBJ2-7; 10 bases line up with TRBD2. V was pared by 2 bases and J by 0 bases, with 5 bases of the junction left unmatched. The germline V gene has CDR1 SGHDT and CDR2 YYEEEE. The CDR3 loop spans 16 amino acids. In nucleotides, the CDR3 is TGTGCCAGCAGCTTAGGACCTAGCGGGAGCTCCTACGAGCAGTACTTC. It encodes CASSLGPSGSSYEQYF.

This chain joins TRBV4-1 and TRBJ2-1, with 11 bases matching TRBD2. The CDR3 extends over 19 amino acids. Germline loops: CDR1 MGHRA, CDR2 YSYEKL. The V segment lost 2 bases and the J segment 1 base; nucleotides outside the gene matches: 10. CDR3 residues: CASSQLILAGVGSYNEQFF. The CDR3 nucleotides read TGCGCCAGCAGCCAACTCATACTAGCGGGGGTAGGGTCCTACAATGAGCAGTTCTTC.

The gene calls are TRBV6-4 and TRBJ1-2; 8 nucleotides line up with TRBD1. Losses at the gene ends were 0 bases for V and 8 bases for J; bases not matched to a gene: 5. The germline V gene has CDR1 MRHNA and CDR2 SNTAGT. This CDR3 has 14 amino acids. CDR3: CASSDSGQGEGYTF. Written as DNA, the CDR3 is TGTGCCAGCAGTGACTCAGGACAGGGCGAAGGCTACACCTTC.

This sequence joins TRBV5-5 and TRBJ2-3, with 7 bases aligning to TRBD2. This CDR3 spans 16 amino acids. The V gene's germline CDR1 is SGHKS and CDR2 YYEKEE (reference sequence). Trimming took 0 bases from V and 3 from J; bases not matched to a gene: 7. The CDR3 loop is CASSLEGGRVTDTQYF. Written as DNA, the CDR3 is TGTGCCAGCAGCTTGGAGGGAGGGAGGGTTACAGATACGCAGTATTTT.

CDR3 DNA: TGTGCCAGCAGCTCCGGACTAGCGGGCCCTTGGGTCGATACGCAGTATTTT. This encodes CASSSGLAGPWVDTQYF. J is TRBJ2-3 and V is TRBV7-3, with 11 bases aligning to TRBD2. Unmatched junction bases numbered 12, after V lost 4 bases and J lost 6 bases. This CDR3 spans 17 amino acids. Germline lookup yields CDR1 SGHTA and CDR2 FQGTGA.

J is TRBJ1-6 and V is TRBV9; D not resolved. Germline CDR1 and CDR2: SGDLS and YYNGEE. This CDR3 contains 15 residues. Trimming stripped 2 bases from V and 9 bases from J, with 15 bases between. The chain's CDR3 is CASSVNWQATSPLHF. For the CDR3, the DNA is TGTGCCAGCAGCGTGAATTGGCAGGCGACTTCACCCCTCCACTTT.

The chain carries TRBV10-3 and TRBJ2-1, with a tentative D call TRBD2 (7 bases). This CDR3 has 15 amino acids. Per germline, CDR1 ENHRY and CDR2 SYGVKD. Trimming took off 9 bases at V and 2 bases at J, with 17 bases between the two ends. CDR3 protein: CAIGGGRSTYNEQFF. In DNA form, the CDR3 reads TGTGCCATAGGGGGAGGGAGGTCGACCTACAATGAGCAGTTCTTC.

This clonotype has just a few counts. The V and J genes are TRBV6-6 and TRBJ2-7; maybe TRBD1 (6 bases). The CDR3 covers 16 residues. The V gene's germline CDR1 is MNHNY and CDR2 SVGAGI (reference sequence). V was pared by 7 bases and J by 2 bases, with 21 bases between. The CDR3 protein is CASTSQGKQDTYEQYF. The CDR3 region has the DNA TGTGCCAGCACCTCCCAGGGGAAACAGGATACCTACGAGCAGTACTTC.

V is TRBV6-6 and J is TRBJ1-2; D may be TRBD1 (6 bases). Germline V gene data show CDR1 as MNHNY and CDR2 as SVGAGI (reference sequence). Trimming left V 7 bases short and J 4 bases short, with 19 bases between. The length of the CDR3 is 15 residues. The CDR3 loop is CASIPGAGSGYGYTF. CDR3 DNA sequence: TGTGCCAGCATCCCAGGGGCAGGGTCTGGCTATGGCTACACCTTC.

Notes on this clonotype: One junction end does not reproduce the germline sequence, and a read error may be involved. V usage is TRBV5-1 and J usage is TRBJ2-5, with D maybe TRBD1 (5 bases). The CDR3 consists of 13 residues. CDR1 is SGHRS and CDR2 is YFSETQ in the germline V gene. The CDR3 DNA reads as TGCGCCAGCAGCTTGAGGGGCCAAGGGACCCAGTACTTC. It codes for CASSLRGQGTQYF.

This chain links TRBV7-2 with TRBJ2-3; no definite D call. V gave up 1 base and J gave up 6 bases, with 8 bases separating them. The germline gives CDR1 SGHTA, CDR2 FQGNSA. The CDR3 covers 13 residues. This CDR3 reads CASSLVGRDTQYF. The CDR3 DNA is TGTGCCAGCAGCTTAGTAGGTCGGGATACGCAGTATTTT. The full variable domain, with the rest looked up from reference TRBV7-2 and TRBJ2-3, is GAGVSQSPSNKVTEKGKDVELRCDPISGHTALYWYRQSLGQGLEFLIYFQGNSAPDKSGLPSDRFSAERTGGSVSTLTIQRTQQEDSAVYLCASSLVGRDTQYFGPGTRLTVL.

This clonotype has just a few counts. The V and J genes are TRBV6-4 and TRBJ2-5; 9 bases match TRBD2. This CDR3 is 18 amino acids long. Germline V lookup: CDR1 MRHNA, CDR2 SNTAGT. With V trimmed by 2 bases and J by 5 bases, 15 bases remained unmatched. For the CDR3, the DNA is TGTGCCAGCAGTGACCCGAGGGGGCTAGCGGGGACGAGGGAGACCCAGTACTTC. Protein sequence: CASSDPRGLAGTRETQYF.

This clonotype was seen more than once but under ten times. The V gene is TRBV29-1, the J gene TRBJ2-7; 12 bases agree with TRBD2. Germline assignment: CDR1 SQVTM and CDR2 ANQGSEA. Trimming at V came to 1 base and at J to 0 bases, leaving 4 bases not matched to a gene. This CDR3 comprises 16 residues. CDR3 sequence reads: CSVEGLAGDPSYEQYF. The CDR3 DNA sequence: TGCAGCGTTGAAGGACTAGCGGGGGATCCCTCCTACGAGCAGTACTTC.

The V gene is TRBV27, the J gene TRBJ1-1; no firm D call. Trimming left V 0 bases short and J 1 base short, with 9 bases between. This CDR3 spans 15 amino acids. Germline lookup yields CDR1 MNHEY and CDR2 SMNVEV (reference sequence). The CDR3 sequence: CASSLSAEGNTEAFF. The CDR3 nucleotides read TGTGCCAGCAGTTTATCGGCTGAGGGGAACACTGAAGCTTTCTTT.

In DNA, the CDR3 is TGCAGTGCTCCCCGGGTAGCGGGGGGGCAAAACACCCAAGAGACCCAGTACTTC. It is translated as CSAPRVAGGQNTQETQYF. The chain is built from TRBV20-1 and TRBJ2-5; 11 nucleotides match TRBD2. Trimming cost V 5 bases and J 1 base; bases outside gene matches: 15. This CDR3 comprises 18 residues. The V gene's germline CDR1 is DFQATT and CDR2 SNEGSKA (reference sequence).

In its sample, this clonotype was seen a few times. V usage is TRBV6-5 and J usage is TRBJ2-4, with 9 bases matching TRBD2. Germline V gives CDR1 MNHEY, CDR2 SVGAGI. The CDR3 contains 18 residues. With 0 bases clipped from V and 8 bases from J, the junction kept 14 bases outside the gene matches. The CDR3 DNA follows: TGTGCCAGCAGTTACTCGAAGCCTGCGGGGGGGCCGAGGGACATTCAGTACTTC. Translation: CASSYSKPAGGPRDIQYF.

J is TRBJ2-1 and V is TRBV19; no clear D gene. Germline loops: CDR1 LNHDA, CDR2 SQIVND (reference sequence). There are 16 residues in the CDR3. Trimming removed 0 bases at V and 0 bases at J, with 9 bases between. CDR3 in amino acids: CASSIDPLHSYNEQFF. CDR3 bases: TGTGCCAGTAGTATAGATCCCCTGCACTCCTACAATGAGCAGTTCTTC.

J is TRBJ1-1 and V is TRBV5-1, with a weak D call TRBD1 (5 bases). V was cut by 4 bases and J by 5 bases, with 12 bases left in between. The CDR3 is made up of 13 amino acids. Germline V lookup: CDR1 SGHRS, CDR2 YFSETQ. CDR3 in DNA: TGCGCCAGCAGCCCTGGGGGTATAACTGAAGCTTTCTTT. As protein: CASSPGGITEAFF. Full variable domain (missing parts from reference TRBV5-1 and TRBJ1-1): KAGVTQTPRYLIKTRGQQVTLSCSPISGHRSVSWYQQTPGQGLQFLFEYFSETQRNKGNFPGRFSGRQFSNSRSEMNVSTLELGDSALYLCASSPGGITEAFFGQGTRLTVV.

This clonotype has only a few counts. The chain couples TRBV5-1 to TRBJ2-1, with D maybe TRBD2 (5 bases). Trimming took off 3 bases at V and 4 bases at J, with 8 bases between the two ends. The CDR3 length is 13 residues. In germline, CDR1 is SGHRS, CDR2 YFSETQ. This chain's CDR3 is CASSWELYNEQFF. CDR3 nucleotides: TGCGCCAGCAGCTGGGAGTTATACAATGAGCAGTTCTTC.

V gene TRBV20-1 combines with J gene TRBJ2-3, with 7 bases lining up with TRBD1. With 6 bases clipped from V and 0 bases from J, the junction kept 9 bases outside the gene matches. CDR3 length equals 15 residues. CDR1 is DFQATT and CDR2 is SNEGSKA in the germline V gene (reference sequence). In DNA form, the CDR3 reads TGCAGTGCCACACAAGGGGGCGCTAGCACAGATACGCAGTATTTT. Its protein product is CSATQGGASTDTQYF.

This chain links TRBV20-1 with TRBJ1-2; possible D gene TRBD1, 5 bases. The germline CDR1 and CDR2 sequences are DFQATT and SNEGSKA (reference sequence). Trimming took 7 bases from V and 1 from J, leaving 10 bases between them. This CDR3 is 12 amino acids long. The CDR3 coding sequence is TGCAGTGGATGTGACAGTAACTATGGCTACACCTTC. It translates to CSGCDSNYGYTF.

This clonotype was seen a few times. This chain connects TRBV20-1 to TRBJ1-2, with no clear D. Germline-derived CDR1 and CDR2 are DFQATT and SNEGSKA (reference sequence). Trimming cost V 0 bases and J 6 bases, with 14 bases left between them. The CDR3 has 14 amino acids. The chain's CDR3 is CSARDTVGGHGYTF. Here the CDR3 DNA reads TGCAGTGCTAGAGATACGGTCGGTGGGCATGGCTACACCTTC.

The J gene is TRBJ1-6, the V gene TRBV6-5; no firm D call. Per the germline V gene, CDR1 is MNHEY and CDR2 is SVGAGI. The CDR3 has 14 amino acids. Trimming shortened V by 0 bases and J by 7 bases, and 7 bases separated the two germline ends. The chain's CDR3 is CASSYSKSNSPLHF. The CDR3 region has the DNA TGTGCCAGCAGTTACTCGAAGAGCAATTCACCCCTCCACTTT.

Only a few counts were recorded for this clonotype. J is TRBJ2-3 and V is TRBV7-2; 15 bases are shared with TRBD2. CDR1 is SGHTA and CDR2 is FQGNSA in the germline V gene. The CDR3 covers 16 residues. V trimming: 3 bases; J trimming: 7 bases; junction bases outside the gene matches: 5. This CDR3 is CASSFVGTSGGNTQYF. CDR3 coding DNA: TGTGCCAGCAGCTTCGTCGGGACTAGCGGGGGGAATACGCAGTATTTT.

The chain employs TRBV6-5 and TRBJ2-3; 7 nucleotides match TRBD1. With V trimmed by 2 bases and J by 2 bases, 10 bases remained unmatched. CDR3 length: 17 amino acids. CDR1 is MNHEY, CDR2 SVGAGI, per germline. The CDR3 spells CASSYLGGAVNTDTQYF. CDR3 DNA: TGTGCCAGCAGTTACCTAGGGGGCGCCGTTAACACAGATACGCAGTATTTT.

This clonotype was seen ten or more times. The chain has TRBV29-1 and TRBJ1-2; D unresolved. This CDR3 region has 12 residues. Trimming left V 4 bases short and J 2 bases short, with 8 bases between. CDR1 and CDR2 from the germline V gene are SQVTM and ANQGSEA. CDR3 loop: CSVGTANYGYTF. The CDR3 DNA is TGCAGCGTTGGTACAGCGAACTATGGCTACACCTTC.

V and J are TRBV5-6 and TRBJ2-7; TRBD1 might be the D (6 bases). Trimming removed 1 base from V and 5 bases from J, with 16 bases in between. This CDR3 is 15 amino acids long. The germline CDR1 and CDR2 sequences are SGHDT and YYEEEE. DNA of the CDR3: TGTGCCAGCAGCTTGCCTTTATCTGACAGGAACGAGCAGTACTTC. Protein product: CASSLPLSDRNEQYF.

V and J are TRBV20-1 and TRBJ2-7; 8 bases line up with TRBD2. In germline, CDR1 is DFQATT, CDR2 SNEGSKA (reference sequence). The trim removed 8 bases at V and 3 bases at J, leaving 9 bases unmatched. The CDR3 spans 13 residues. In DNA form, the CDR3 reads TGCAGTCACTCCCGGGGGGGGGACTACGAGCAGTACTTC. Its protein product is CSHSRGGDYEQYF.